The subject of this entry is one T cell receptor (beta chain). The antigen remains undetermined. CDR1 is SGHTA and CDR2 is FQGNSA in the germline V gene. The CDR3 sequence is 16 residues long. The junction had 15 bases not matched to a gene; V was cut back by 5 bases and J by 8 bases. This entry is derived from a study of beta chain features in type 1 diabetes. Expressed TCRB transcripts were sequenced because the entire RNA isolate underwent reverse transcription. Mean read depth for naive, central memory and regulatory T cell samples was roughly 4 million reads. Clones were sequenced by immunoSEQ multiplex PCR, and TCRdb holds only the in-frame ones, with some missing. The sample lists fewer than 300,000 clones, under 13% occurring once. Broader study findings: Type 1 diabetes patients showed a moderate but significant shortening of TCRB CDR3s in all four CD4+ subsets.

The TCR was taken from a man aged 30-40 years with type 1 diabetes. Sequencing input: naive CD4+ T cells from blood. The V gene is TRBV7-2, the J gene TRBJ2-4; 7 bases map to TRBD1. The DNA of the CDR3 is TGTGCCAGCAGCCTTAAACAGGGGCCCCCGTTCGACATTCAGTACTTC. It yields the protein CASSLKQGPPFDIQYF.